Below, 17 T cell receptor beta chains from the same sample are listed, as sequenced in a study of blood T cell repertoires in COVID-19. Data came from immunoSEQ multiplex PCR; TCRdb stores just in-frame clones and leaves some out. The data show around 260,000 clones, 85% seen once. The source material was peripheral blood. The origin of the receptors is a human donor in a cohort sampled during active COVID-19.

The rearrangement joins TRBV7-8 to TRBJ2-7, with 10 bases fitting TRBD2. The CDR3 has 17 amino acids. Germline-derived CDR1 and CDR2 are SGHVS and FQNEAQ. V gave up 0 bases and J gave up 7 bases; unmatched junction bases: 12. CDR3 sequence (DNA): TGTGCCAGCAGCTTAGCCCGATCAACTAGCGGGGCCTTGGAGCAGTACTTC. This sequence encodes CASSLARSTSGALEQYF.

The CDR3, as DNA: TGTGCCAGCAGTGTAGCGGGACTCTCCTACAATGAGCAGTTCTTC. Translation: CASSVAGLSYNEQFF. The rearrangement uses TRBV2 and TRBJ2-1, with 8 bases lining up with TRBD2. The CDR3 contains 15 residues. Trimming at V came to 4 bases and at J to 0 bases, leaving 2 bases not matched to a gene. CDR1 SNHLY and CDR2 FYNNEI come from the germline V gene.

This chain joins TRBV5-1 and TRBJ2-5; a possible D gene is TRBD2 (6 bases). This CDR3 contains 14 residues. Germline lookup yields CDR1 SGHRS and CDR2 YFSETQ. V lost 4 bases and J lost 4, with 14 bases in between. The CDR3, as DNA: TGCGCCAGCAGCCTTTCTGACGGGGGAGAGACCCAGTACTTC. Protein: CASSLSDGGETQYF.

V is TRBV12-3 or TRBV12-4 and J is TRBJ1-1; no clear D. The ends were cut back, 1 base at V and 11 bases at J, with 11 bases in the middle. This CDR3 contains 12 residues. CDR3 in DNA: TGTGCCAGCAGTTTAGTGCGTTCGCGGGCTTTCTTT. Residues: CASSLVRSRAFF.

The gene calls are TRBV2 and TRBJ2-2, with 9 bases that match TRBD2. The V gene's germline CDR1 is SNHLY and CDR2 FYNNEI. The CDR3 has 17 amino acids. Trimming removed 8 bases from V and 4 bases from J; junction bases left unmatched: 14. The CDR3 spells CASCFGGRAGSTGELFF. The CDR3 DNA reads TGTGCCAGCTGTTTTGGCGGGAGGGCCGGGAGCACCGGGGAGCTGTTTTTT.

Notes on this clone: One end of the junction is discordant with germline, which a read error may explain. This chain links TRBV28 with TRBJ2-1; 10 bases map to TRBD1. CDR3 length: 16 amino acids. Germline V gene sequence: CDR1 MDHEN, CDR2 SYDVKM. The CDR3 DNA reads TGTGCCAGCAGTTTAATTGGGACAGGGGTTGGCAATGAGCAGCTCTTC. It yields the protein CASSLIGTGVGNEQLF.

This rearrangement joins TRBV19 to TRBJ1-2; D gene ambiguous. The CDR3 length is 14 residues. V dropped 8 bases and J dropped 4 bases, with 17 bases sitting between them. The germline V gene has CDR1 LNHDA and CDR2 SQIVND (reference sequence). The CDR3 DNA follows: TGTGCCAGTGCGGCAGCCGAGGTCCCCTATGGCTACACCTTC. Amino acids: CASAAAEVPYGYTF.

The rearrangement links TRBV11-3 to TRBJ2-3, with TRBD2 identical over 9 bases. This CDR3 contains 16 residues. Germline CDR1 is SGHNT and CDR2 is YENEEA. The J segment lost 3 bases and the V segment lost 1 base, leaving 5 bases of the junction unmatched. CDR3 sequence (DNA): TGTGCCAGCAGCTTAGGACGCGGGAGGGGGACAGATACGCAGTATTTT. It translates to CASSLGRGRGTDTQYF.

The chain has TRBV12-5 and TRBJ2-4; 9 bases are a match to TRBD2. The trim removed 4 bases at V and 2 bases at J, leaving 9 bases unmatched. Germline assignment: CDR1 LGHNT and CDR2 FRNRAP. The CDR3 length is 17 residues. CDR3 residues: CASGWGASGTPKNIQYF. The CDR3 nucleotides are TGTGCTAGTGGTTGGGGGGCTAGCGGGACTCCCAAAAACATTCAGTACTTC.

The CDR3 is CSAAEGAGGYGYTF. The CDR3 DNA sequence: TGCAGCGCCGCGGAAGGGGCTGGCGGCTATGGCTACACCTTC. This chain joins TRBV29-1 and TRBJ1-2, with D perhaps matching TRBD1 (5 bases). CDR3 length: 14 amino acids. Trimming removed 7 bases at V and 4 bases at J, with 19 bases between. Germline loops: CDR1 SQVTM, CDR2 ANQGSEA.

The V gene is TRBV5-1, the J gene TRBJ2-1; 11 positions match TRBD2. V shed 5 bases and J 4 bases; nucleotides not matched to a gene: 17. The CDR3 runs 19 residues. From germline, CDR1 is SGHRS and CDR2 YFSETQ. The CDR3 DNA follows: TGCGCCAGCAGACCCACTAGCGGGAGTTTCGGGGGAGATTACAATGAGCAGTTCTTC. Its protein is CASRPTSGSFGGDYNEQFF.

The sample holds one count of this clone. This chain uses TRBV5-6 with TRBJ1-1; no reliable D call. The V gene lost 4 bases and the J gene lost 0 bases, with 13 bases spanning the gap. Germline assignment: CDR1 SGHDT and CDR2 YYEEEE. The CDR3 has 15 amino acids. CDR3 sequence reads: CASSGAVHMNTEAFF. The DNA for the CDR3 is TGTGCCAGCAGCGGAGCAGTGCACATGAACACTGAAGCTTTCTTT. Full variable domain (remainder filled in from reference TRBV5-6 and TRBJ1-1): DAGVTQSPTHLIKTRGQQVTLRCSPKSGHDTVSWYQQALGQGPQFIFQYYEEEERQRGNFPDRFSGHQFPNYSSELNVNALLLGDSALYLCASSGAVHMNTEAFFGQGTRLTVV.

This clone appeared a single time. This rearrangement joins TRBV15 to TRBJ2-2, with D possibly being TRBD1 (7 bases). Between the trimmed V and J ends, which lost 0 bases and 7 bases, there was a span of 15 bases. The CDR3 consists of 16 residues. Germline CDR1 LNHNV, CDR2 YYDKDF (reference sequence). CDR3 bases: TGTGCCACCAGCAGAGATCAGGGGGGCCCCAACGGGGAGCTGTTTTTT. Encoded protein: CATSRDQGGPNGELFF. The complete variable domain, with remaining parts taken from reference TRBV15 and TRBJ2-2, reads DAMVIQNPRYQVTQFGKPVTLSCSQTLNHNVMYWYQQKSSQAPKLLFHYYDKDFNNEADTPDNFQSRRPNTSFCFLDIRSPGLGDTAMYLCATSRDQGGPNGELFFGEGSRLTVL.

The chain employs TRBV10-2 and TRBJ1-1, with unresolved D. The CDR3 runs 12 residues. V was pared by 8 bases and J by 5 bases, with 12 bases between. CDR1 is WSHSY, CDR2 SAAADI, per germline. CDR3 region: CASGILLTEAFF. CDR3 DNA sequence: TGCGCCAGCGGCATATTATTGACTGAAGCTTTCTTT.

The chain links TRBV2 to TRBJ1-5; no reliable D call. The CDR3 loop spans 15 amino acids. The V end lost 8 bases, the J end lost 6 bases, and 20 bases lay between the germline ends. CDR1 SNHLY and CDR2 FYNNEI come from the germline V gene. The CDR3 spells CASCQDGGDTQPQHF. DNA for the CDR3: TGTGCCAGCTGCCAGGACGGAGGCGACACTCAGCCCCAGCATTTT.

The CDR3 nucleotides read TGTGCCAGCTCACAAAGCCGGGACTATGGCTACACCTTC. As protein: CASSQSRDYGYTF. The rearrangement joins TRBV18 to TRBJ1-2; D not certain. In germline, CDR1 is KGHSH, CDR2 LQKENI. This CDR3 spans 13 amino acids. V shed 4 bases and J shed 3 bases, with 9 bases lying between them.

This rearrangement joins TRBV10-2 to TRBJ2-7; D call uncertain. CDR3 length equals 11 residues. Between the trimmed V and J ends, which lost 1 base and 6 bases, there was a span of 4 bases. Germline lookup yields CDR1 WSHSY and CDR2 SAAADI. The CDR3, as DNA: TGCGCCAGCAGTGAGTACGGCGAGCAGTACTTC. Amino acid sequence: CASSEYGEQYF.